This is a list of T cell receptor beta chains from one sample in a study of T cells in Graves' hyperthyroidism and ophthalmopathy. TCRdb reprocessed the multiplex PCR reads with MiXCR, giving one entry per CDR3 protein. The sample lists about 600,000 distinct CDR3 sequences, more than 12% occurring once. The sample was blood. The receptors stem from a woman between 50 and 59 years old with Graves' ophthalmopathy. Each CDR3 is given with its conserved first and last residue. D genes are given only for firm matches. For some rows the clone size is stated as once, few or many, or as a class when expanded; others skip it.

CDR3aa	CDR3nt	abundance	j_gene	v_gene	d_gene
CASRGGRRRYQETQYF	TGTGCCAGCAGGGGAGGGCGGAGGAGATACCAAGAGACCCAGTACTTC	-	TRBJ2-5	TRBV28	TRBD2
CASSVSEGVSNEQFF	TGTGCCAGCAGCGTGTCCGAGGGAGTCTCCAATGAGCAGTTCTTC	-	TRBJ2-1	TRBV9	-
CSVPSGEQFF	TGCAGCGTACCCAGCGGGGAGCAGTTCTTC	many	TRBJ2-1	TRBV29-1	-
CASSLRLDYEQYF	TGTGCCAGCAGCCTTCGACTAGACTACGAGCAGTACTTC	many	TRBJ2-7	TRBV7-2	-
CASSFLGQSGNTIYF	TGTGCCAGCAGCTTTCTCGGCCAGAGCGGAAACACCATATATTTT	-	TRBJ1-3	TRBV5-6	-
CATAPGPMNTEAFF	TGTGCCACTGCTCCCGGGCCTATGAACACTGAAGCTTTCTTT	-	TRBJ1-1	TRBV6-2/TRBV6-3	-
CASSLARPTWETQYF	TGTGCCAGCAGCTTAGCTAGGCCTACCTGGGAGACCCAGTACTTC	many	TRBJ2-5	TRBV7-2	-
CASSLGGLAGDAHREQYF	TGTGCCAGCAGCTTGGGGGGACTAGCGGGAGATGCCCACCGCGAACAGTACTTC	few	TRBJ2-7	TRBV5-8	TRBD2
CASSFTGGGNQPQHF	TGTGCCAGCAGTTTTACAGGGGGTGGCAATCAGCCCCAGCATTTT	many	TRBJ1-5	TRBV28	TRBD1
CASSLFSGSGDTQYF	TGTGCCAGCAGTTTATTTAGCGGGAGTGGAGATACGCAGTATTTT	few	TRBJ2-3	TRBV27	TRBD2
CASSQRGLRNYGYTF	TGTGCCAGCAGCCAGAGGGGGTTGCGGAACTATGGCTACACCTTC	few	TRBJ1-2	TRBV3-1	-
CASSNRGPRSSGANVLTF	TGTGCCAGCAGTAATAGGGGACCGCGTTCCTCTGGGGCCAACGTCCTGACTTTC	many	TRBJ2-6	TRBV2	-
CASRGGAETQYF	TGTGCCAGTCGTGGGGGCGCAGAGACCCAGTACTTC	many	TRBJ2-5	TRBV5-5	-
CASSLLGGVRAGELFF	TGTGCCAGCAGTTTACTGGGCGGGGTCAGGGCCGGGGAGCTGTTTTTT	many	TRBJ2-2	TRBV27	-
CASSSYQGAGETQYF	TGTGCCAGCAGTTCCTACCAGGGGGCTGGAGAGACCCAGTACTTC	many	TRBJ2-5	TRBV6-2/TRBV6-3	TRBD1
CSASSSGGSYNEQFF	TGCAGTGCTAGTTCTAGCGGGGGTTCCTACAATGAGCAGTTCTTC	many	TRBJ2-1	TRBV20-1	TRBD2
CASSLARGPSAFF	TGTGCCAGCAGCTTAGCCAGGGGGCCGTCCGCTTTCTTT	few	TRBJ1-1	TRBV7-2	TRBD1
CASSPRWDSTEAFF	TGTGCCAGCTCACCACGTTGGGACAGCACTGAAGCTTTCTTT	many	TRBJ1-1	TRBV18	TRBD1
CAWSVFGGTHISNERFF	TGTGCCTGGAGTGTATTTGGCGGAACCCACATTTCGAATGAGCGGTTCTTC	few	TRBJ2-1	TRBV30	-
CASSTNNRREQFF	TGTGCCAGCAGTACAAACAACAGGCGTGAGCAGTTCTTC	many	TRBJ2-1	TRBV27	-
CASSQGRLGVETQYF	TGCGCCAGCAGCCAGGGGAGGCTTGGAGTAGAGACCCAGTACTTC	-	TRBJ2-5	TRBV4-3	-
CASSGGSGSVYTGELFF	TGTGCCAGTAGCGGTGGTAGCGGGAGCGTCTACACCGGGGAGCTGTTTTTT	-	TRBJ2-2	TRBV19	TRBD2
CSARVSPDTQYF	TGCAGTGCTAGAGTATCGCCAGATACGCAGTATTTT	many	TRBJ2-3	TRBV20-1	-
CASSFQSGTDTQYF	TGCGCCAGCAGCTTCCAGAGCGGCACAGATACGCAGTATTTT	-	TRBJ2-3	TRBV5-1	-
CASSQVPSGISTYEQYF	TGTGCCAGCAGCCAAGTTCCTAGCGGGATTTCGACCTACGAGCAGTACTTC	many	TRBJ2-7	TRBV3-1	TRBD2
CASSFYGTGKETQYF	TGTGCCAGCAGCTTTTACGGGACAGGGAAGGAGACCCAGTACTTC	many	TRBJ2-5	TRBV7-9	TRBD1
CASNSYRNQPQHF	TGTGCCAGCAACTCCTACAGGAATCAGCCCCAGCATTTT	many	TRBJ1-5	TRBV2	-
CSVEDRDSFRYEQYF	TGCAGCGTTGAAGATCGGGACAGTTTTCGTTACGAGCAGTACTTC	-	TRBJ2-7	TRBV29-1	TRBD1
CASSPDREANIQYF	TGTGCCAGCAGCCCAGACAGGGAGGCAAACATTCAGTACTTC	many	TRBJ2-4	TRBV7-9	-
CAWSAGGSRNTEAFF	TGTGCCTGGAGTGCGGGGGGCAGTAGGAACACTGAAGCTTTCTTT	many	TRBJ1-1	TRBV30	-
CASSLEARLPGELFF	TGCGCCAGCAGCTTGGAGGCTAGATTGCCCGGGGAGCTGTTTTTT	-	TRBJ2-2	TRBV5-1	-
CATSDPGSELFF	TGTGCCACCAGTGACCCCGGGTCAGAACTGTTTTTT	-	TRBJ1-4	TRBV24-1	-
CASSMEGTSGRGELFF	TGTGCCAGTAGTATGGAGGGGACTAGCGGTCGCGGGGAGCTGTTTTTT	few	TRBJ2-2	TRBV19	TRBD2
CASRKSGEKLFF	TGTGCCAGCAGAAAGTCAGGAGAAAAACTGTTTTTT	-	TRBJ1-4	TRBV2	-
CASSYLDRSTDTQYF	TGTGCCAGCAGTTACCTCGACAGGAGCACAGATACGCAGTATTTT	many	TRBJ2-3	TRBV6-2/TRBV6-3	-
CSARVRRDRGGESSYEQYF	TGCAGTGCTAGAGTTAGGAGAGACAGGGGAGGTGAGAGCTCCTACGAGCAGTACTTC	many	TRBJ2-7	TRBV20-1	TRBD1
CASGRGATNEKLFF	TGTGCCAGCGGTCGGGGGGCAACTAATGAAAAACTGTTTTTT	few	TRBJ1-4	TRBV12-3/TRBV12-4	-
CASSGGYGSSGRQPQETQYF	TGTGCCAGCAGCGGAGGGTACGGTTCTAGCGGGAGGCAGCCACAAGAGACCCAGTACTTC	many	TRBJ2-5	TRBV9	TRBD2
CASRTGFDEQFF	TGTGCCAGCCGTACGGGTTTCGATGAGCAGTTCTTC	many	TRBJ2-1	TRBV2	-
CASSLRDTPGREQYF	TGTGCCAGCTCACTCCGGGACACCCCCGGCCGCGAGCAGTACTTC	-	TRBJ2-7	TRBV18	-
CASSPISSNQPQHF	TGTGCCAGCAGCCCTATAAGTAGCAATCAGCCCCAGCATTTT	many	TRBJ1-5	TRBV3-1	-